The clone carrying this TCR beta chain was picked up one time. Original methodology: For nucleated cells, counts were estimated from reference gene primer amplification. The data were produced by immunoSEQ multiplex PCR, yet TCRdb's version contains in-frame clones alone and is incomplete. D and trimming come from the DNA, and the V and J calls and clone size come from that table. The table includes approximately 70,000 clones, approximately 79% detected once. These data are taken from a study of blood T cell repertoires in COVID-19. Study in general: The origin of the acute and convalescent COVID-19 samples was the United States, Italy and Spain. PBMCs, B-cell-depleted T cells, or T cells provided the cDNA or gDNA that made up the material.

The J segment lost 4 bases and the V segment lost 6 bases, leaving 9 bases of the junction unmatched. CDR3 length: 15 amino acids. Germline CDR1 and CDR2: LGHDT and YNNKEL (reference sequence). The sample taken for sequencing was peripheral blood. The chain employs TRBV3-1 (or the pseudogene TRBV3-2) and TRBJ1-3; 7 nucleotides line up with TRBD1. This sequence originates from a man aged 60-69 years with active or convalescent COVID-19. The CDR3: CASRHTGEGGNTIYF. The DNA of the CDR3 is TGTGCCAGCAGGCATACAGGGGAAGGGGGAAACACCATATATTTT.